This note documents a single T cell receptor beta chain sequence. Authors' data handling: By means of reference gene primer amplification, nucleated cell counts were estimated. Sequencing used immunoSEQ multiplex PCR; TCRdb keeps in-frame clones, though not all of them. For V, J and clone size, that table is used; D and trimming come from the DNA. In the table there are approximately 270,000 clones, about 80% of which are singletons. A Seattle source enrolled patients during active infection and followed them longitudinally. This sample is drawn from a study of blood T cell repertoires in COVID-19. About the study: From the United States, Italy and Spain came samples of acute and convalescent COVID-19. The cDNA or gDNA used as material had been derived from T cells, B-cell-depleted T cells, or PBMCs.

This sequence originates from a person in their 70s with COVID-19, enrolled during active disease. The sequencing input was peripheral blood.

The DNA of the CDR3 is TGTGCCAGCAGTGAAGAGAAGACAGGGGCCTACGAGCAGTACTTC. Translating gives CASSEEKTGAYEQYF. The chain links TRBV2 to TRBJ2-7, with 8 bases fitting TRBD1. This CDR3 comprises 15 residues. The V and J ends lost 1 base and 2 bases, in that order; junction bases with no gene match: 4. Germline CDR1 SNHLY, CDR2 FYNNEI.